This TCR beta chain was sequenced for a study of blood T cell repertoires in COVID-19. Study at large: Italy, Spain and the United States were the sources of the convalescent and acute COVID-19 samples. Nucleic acid was either cDNA or gDNA, and it came from T cells, B-cell-depleted T cells, or PBMCs.

V was shortened by 3 bases and J by 4 bases, with 13 bases between the two germline ends. CDR3 length equals 16 residues. The V gene's germline CDR1 is SGHAT and CDR2 FQDESV (reference sequence). Original analysis: Researchers report that nucleated cell counts were estimated from reference gene primer amplification. This table comes from immunoSEQ multiplex PCR, and its TCRdb copy is limited to in-frame clones, with some not included. The V and J calls and clone size were taken over from that table, and D and trimming were inferred from the DNA. The sample has about 77,000 clones; roughly 90% are singletons.

The chain recombines TRBV11-1 with TRBJ2-6; D perhaps matches TRBD1 (5 bases). The sequencing sample was made of peripheral blood. The receptor's source is a woman older than 75 with active or convalescent COVID-19. CDR3 region: CASSLSRVPGANVLTF. In DNA, the CDR3 is TGTGCCAGCAGCTTGAGCAGGGTCCCCGGGGCCAACGTCCTGACTTTC. Filled out from reference TRBV11-1 and TRBJ2-6, the complete variable domain reads EAEVAQSPRYKITEKSQAVAFWCDPISGHATLYWYRQILGQGPELLVQFQDESVVDDSQLPKDRFSAERLKGVDSTLKIQPAELGDSAMYLCASSLSRVPGANVLTFGAGSRLTVL.